This is a list of T cell receptor beta chains from one sample in a study of metastatic and nonmetastatic thyroid tumors. Using MiXCR, TCRdb reanalyzed the PCR reads. The table records 15,000 to 17,000 clones, about 3.7% of them present only once. The specimen was tumor tissue. Receptor source: a female donor with papillary thyroid cancer or a benign thyroid nodule (not recorded which). Some clones in this sample may be carry-over from other donors' samples. The CDR3 runs from the conserved cysteine through the conserved F or W. The D gene is left open where the match is weak. Only some rows state a clone size, as once, few, many or a class for expanded clones.

.,.,TRBJ1-2,TRBV6-1,CASMGDPSYGYTF,TGTGCCAGCATGGGGGACCCCTCCTATGGCTACACCTTC
.,.,TRBJ1-4,TRBV6-1,CASSDWALGNEKLFF,TGTGCCAGCAGTGATTGGGCCTTGGGGAATGAAAAACTGTTTTTT
.,.,TRBJ1-1,TRBV5-1,CASSLAARANTEAFF,TGCGCCAGCAGCTTGGCCGCCAGGGCGAACACTGAAGCTTTCTTT
TRBD1,few,TRBJ2-7,TRBV6-9,CASSQNRGKGYEQYF,TGTGCCAGCAGCCAGAACAGGGGGAAAGGCTACGAGCAGTACTTC
TRBD1,.,TRBJ1-4,TRBV6-2/TRBV6-3,CASSFEGTGLEKLFF,TGTGCCAGCAGTTTTGAGGGGACAGGGCTTGAAAAACTGTTTTTT
.,.,TRBJ2-1,TRBV5-1,CASSLRGWGDEQFF,TGCGCCAGCAGCTTGCGGGGGTGGGGCGATGAGCAGTTCTTC
.,.,TRBJ1-1,TRBV7-9,CASNLGPQGEPTEAFF,TGTGCCAGCAACTTGGGGCCTCAGGGAGAACCCACTGAAGCTTTCTTT
.,.,TRBJ2-3,TRBV24-1,CATTDSITDTQYF,TGTGCCACCACGGACAGCATCACAGATACGCAGTATTTT
TRBD2,few,TRBJ2-1,TRBV7-3,CASSSISGGYYNEQFF,TGTGCCAGCAGCTCGATTAGCGGGGGTTACTACAATGAGCAGTTCTTC
TRBD2,few,TRBJ2-3,TRBV12-3/TRBV12-4,CASRLAGGTDTQYF,TGTGCCAGCAGACTAGCGGGAGGCACAGATACGCAGTATTTT
TRBD1,.,TRBJ1-6,TRBV12-3/TRBV12-4,CASSTGGYNSPLHF,TGTGCCAGTTCAACAGGGGGTTATAATTCACCCCTCCACTTT
TRBD2,.,TRBJ2-5,TRBV28,CASSSLAGDETQYF,TGTGCCAGCAGTTCACTAGCGGGAGACGAGACCCAGTACTTC
.,few,TRBJ2-7,TRBV2,CASSPTYEQYF,TGTGCCAGCAGTCCTACCTACGAGCAGTACTTC
.,few,TRBJ1-4,TRBV7-9,CASSNNEKLFF,TGTGCCAGCAGTAATAATGAAAAACTGTTTTTT
TRBD2,few,TRBJ2-2,TRBV6-2/TRBV6-3,CASRRTSGANTGELFF,TGTGCCAGCAGACGGACTAGCGGAGCGAACACCGGGGAGCTGTTTTTT
.,few,TRBJ2-7,TRBV28,CASIPSGPGDYEQYF,TGTGCCAGCATTCCCTCAGGGCCGGGGGACTACGAGCAGTACTTC
.,few,TRBJ2-5,TRBV12-3/TRBV12-4,CASSFGETQYF,TGTGCCAGCAGTTTTGGAGAGACCCAGTACTTC
.,.,TRBJ1-2,TRBV28,CASSFETDFWRGYTF,TGTGCCAGCAGTTTCGAAACGGACTTCTGGCGTGGCTACACCTTC
.,medium-sized,TRBJ1-2,TRBV4-2,CASSQGGPSYGYTF,TGTGCCAGCAGCCAAGGTGGTCCTTCCTATGGCTACACCTTC
.,few,TRBJ1-1,TRBV28,CASSLYQAGEAFF,TGTGCCAGCAGTTTATACCAAGCTGGGGAAGCTTTCTTT
TRBD1,medium-sized,TRBJ2-3,TRBV24-1,CATSPVLQGADTQYF,TGTGCCACCAGCCCCGTTCTTCAGGGGGCAGATACGCAGTATTTT
.,.,TRBJ2-2,TRBV3-1,CSSSPTDSNTGELFF,TGTTCCAGCAGCCCAACAGACTCGAACACCGGGGAGCTGTTTTTT
.,few,TRBJ2-2,TRBV6-1,CASSEPSGYTGELFF,TGTGCCAGCAGTGAACCAAGCGGATACACCGGGGAGCTGTTTTTT
.,few,TRBJ2-1,TRBV5-1,CASSSSGRQFYNEQFF,TGCGCCAGCAGCTCCTCAGGCCGCCAGTTCTACAATGAGCAGTTCTTC
.,few,TRBJ1-2,TRBV5-1,CASSLAPGIVYTF,TGCGCCAGCAGCTTGGCGCCAGGGATCGTCTACACCTTC
TRBD2,medium-sized,TRBJ2-2,TRBV2,CASMTGLAGATNTGELFF,TGTGCCAGCATGACCGGACTAGCGGGAGCGACGAACACCGGGGAGCTGTTTTTT
.,few,TRBJ2-5,TRBV28,CASSSIGRVQETQYF,TGTGCCAGCAGTTCCATCGGGCGGGTCCAAGAGACCCAGTACTTC
.,.,TRBJ1-1,TRBV29-1,CSVVVAPEAFF,TGCAGCGTTGTGGTTGCTCCTGAAGCTTTCTTT
.,.,TRBJ1-1,TRBV6-2/TRBV6-3,CASSLRGASTEAFF,TGTGCCAGCAGTTTACGGGGGGCGAGCACTGAAGCTTTCTTT